This T cell receptor beta chain was captured in a study of shared clonotypes between healthy human individuals. Germline trimming cut 4 bases from V and 7 bases from J; bases unmatched to any gene: 6. Germline loops: CDR1 SGHRS, CDR2 YFSETQ. This CDR3 has 15 residues. This table comes from immunoSEQ multiplex PCR, and its TCRdb copy is limited to in-frame clones, with some not included. The data hold more than 450,000 clones, with approximately 79% observed a single time. Sequencing input: PBMCs. V gene TRBV5-1 combines with J gene TRBJ2-2; 11 bases are shared with TRBD1. The receptor was derived from a woman in her thirties or forties in good health. Some clones in this sample may be carry-over from other donors' samples. CDR3 coding DNA: TGCGCCAGCAGCCCGGACAGGGGGCGAGGCGGGGAGCTGTTTTTT. Translated, it gives CASSPDRGRGGELFF.